The entry that follows covers one TCR beta chain sequence. Its antigen is unknown. Profiling relied on immunoSEQ multiplex PCR, and the TCRdb table lists in-frame clones only, not all of them. The sample holds about 160,000 clones, about 95% seen once. The data derive from a study of cytomegalovirus exposure and HLA in healthy donors. Regarding the study as a whole: The listing of 150 or so TCR beta chains classed them as cytomegalovirus-associated. A subsequent analysis found that TCR clusters from the first cohort also tended to co-occur in the approximately 130 validation repertoires, with less than 95% of cluster scores above 0.

The sequenced sample consisted of PBMCs. The clonotype originates from a woman younger than 35 in good health and CMV-seronegative.

The CDR3 nucleotides are TGTGCCAGCAGCCGACCGGGACAGGGGTACCAAGAGACCCAGTACTTC. Translating it yields CASSRPGQGYQETQYF. J is TRBJ2-5 and V is TRBV5-8; 10 bases are shared with TRBD1. In germline, CDR1 is SGHTS, CDR2 YDEGEE. This CDR3 has 16 residues. The junction had 6 bases not matched to a gene; V was cut back by 4 bases and J by 0 bases. The entire variable domain, with the rest obtained from reference TRBV5-8 and TRBJ2-5, is as follows: EAGVTQSPTHLIKTRGQQATLRCSPISGHTSVYWYQQALGLGLQFLLWYDEGEERNRGNFPPRFSGRQFPNYSSELNVNALELEDSALYLCASSRPGQGYQETQYFGPGTRLLVL.